The clone carrying this T cell receptor (beta chain) is a singleton in its sample. The CDR3 loop spans 15 amino acids. The germline CDR1 and CDR2 sequences are KGHSH and LQKENI. V shed 2 bases, J shed 6 bases, and the junction held 7 bases outside the gene matches. This sample is drawn from a study of blood T cell repertoires in COVID-19. Study-level information: The United States, Italy and Spain supplied acute and convalescent COVID-19 samples.

The assay was immunoSEQ multiplex PCR, and TCRdb's table has in-frame clones only and misses some. The sample holds 330,000 or so clones, 88% seen once. J is TRBJ1-2 and V is TRBV18, with TRBD1 identical over 9 bases. The receptor was isolated from a woman aged 25 to 45 who had been exposed to COVID-19. Input material: PBMCs or T cells enriched from blood (not recorded which). CDR3 DNA: TGTGCCAGCTCACCAAGGGGACAGGGAAGGGATGGCTACACCTTC. Translated, it gives CASSPRGQGRDGYTF.